This passage covers 12 T cell receptor beta chains from one sample sequenced in a study of T cell repertoires in cytomegalovirus infection. TCRdb called the reads again in MiXCR, with one record for every CDR3 protein. The sample lists 310,000 or so distinct CDR3 sequences, roughly a tenth seen once, with around 2.5% in the top ten. The sample consisted of PBMCs. The receptors derive from a human donor in good health (CMV status not recorded). Some clones in this sample may be carry-over from other donors' samples.

At least ten counts were recorded for this clonotype. This rearrangement joins TRBV2 to TRBJ1-1; 9 bases are shared with TRBD1. The CDR3 is 15 amino acids. Germline CDR1 SNHLY, CDR2 FYNNEI. V lost 7 bases, J lost 0 bases, and 6 bases stayed unmatched. CDR3 nucleotide sequence: TGTGCCAGCAAAAAGGACAGGGGAATGAACACTGAAGCTTTCTTT. It yields the protein CASKKDRGMNTEAFF.

This clonotype was observed at least ten times. The chain uses TRBV4-1 and TRBJ1-4; D perhaps matches TRBD1 (6 bases). Deletions cut 3 bases from V and 4 bases from J, with 24 bases between. CDR3 size: 19 residues. Germline V gene lookup returns CDR1 MGHRA and CDR2 YSYEKL. This CDR3 reads CASSQPIQGSTSDNEKLFF. CDR3 bases: TGCGCCAGCAGCCAGCCAATACAGGGCTCAACCTCGGATAATGAAAAACTGTTTTTT.

This clonotype was seen many times. The J gene is TRBJ2-1, the V gene TRBV7-3; tentatively, D is TRBD2 (6 bases). CDR3 length: 11 amino acids. The germline gives CDR1 SGHTA, CDR2 FQGTGA. Deletions cut 5 bases from V and 10 bases from J, with 9 bases between. The CDR3 sequence: CASSGTGEQFF. As DNA, the CDR3 is TGTGCCAGCAGCGGGACTGGCGAGCAGTTCTTC.

At least ten counts were recorded for this clonotype. The V and J genes are TRBV20-1 and TRBJ2-5; D is undetermined. The V end was cut by 3 bases, the J end by 0 bases, with 14 bases between. The V gene's germline CDR1 is DFQATT and CDR2 SNEGSKA (reference sequence). This CDR3 is 15 amino acids long. CDR3 region: CSASGWPEHQETQYF. The CDR3 nucleotides are TGCAGTGCTAGCGGCTGGCCGGAACACCAAGAGACCCAGTACTTC.

This clonotype was found a few times. The chain couples TRBV20-1 to TRBJ2-3; no reliable D call. This CDR3 is 11 amino acids long. CDR1 and CDR2 from the germline V gene are DFQATT and SNEGSKA (reference sequence). V was shortened by 0 bases and J by 7 bases, with 5 bases between the two germline ends. This CDR3 reads CSARDSYTQYF. The CDR3 coding sequence is TGCAGTGCTAGAGATTCTTATACGCAGTATTTT.

The chain links TRBV9 to TRBJ1-2; no firm D call. Germline CDR1 and CDR2: SGDLS and YYNGEE. Trimming pared 3 bases from V and 2 bases from J, leaving 8 bases between. The CDR3 loop spans 13 amino acids. The DNA of the CDR3 is TGTGCCAGCAGCGCGACCGTAAACTATGGCTACACCTTC. It translates to CASSATVNYGYTF.

This clonotype was observed a handful of times. A read error is possible here, since a much larger clone lies one base away. This chain links TRBV6-6 with TRBJ2-2; 10 bases align to TRBD1. V lost 6 bases, J lost 5 bases, and 3 bases stayed unmatched. There are 14 residues in the CDR3. Germline V gene sequence: CDR1 MNHNY, CDR2 SVGAGI (reference sequence). The CDR3 DNA reads as TGTGCCAGCAGCGACAGGGGGCAAACCGGGGAGCTGTTTTTT. Its protein is CASSDRGQTGELFF.

This clonotype is a singleton in its sample. At one of its ends the junction is not consistent with the germline gene, which may arise from a read error. The genes are TRBV7-9 and TRBJ1-1; TRBD1 matches 7 bases. The CDR3 extends over 17 amino acids. Germline V gene sequence: CDR1 SEHNR, CDR2 FQNEAQ (reference sequence). CDR3 sequence (DNA): TGTGCCAGCAGCAAGCGACAGGGAGTGGGGATGGGGACTGTAGCTTTCTTT. It translates to CASSKRQGVGMGTVAFF. Together with reference TRBV7-9 and TRBJ1-1, the CDR3 gives the full variable domain: DTGVSQNPRHKITKRGQNVTFRCDPISEHNRLYWYRQTLGQGPEFLTYFQNEAQLEKSRLLSDRFSAERPKGSFSTLEIQRTEQGDSAMYLCASSKRQGVGMGTVAFFGQGTRLTVV.

This clonotype was detected many times. The chain joins TRBV7-2 to TRBJ2-7; 7 bases agree with TRBD2. The CDR3 sequence is 12 residues long. Germline V gives CDR1 SGHTA, CDR2 FQGNSA. J gave up 10 bases and V 4 bases, and 7 bases lay outside the gene matches. The CDR3 here is CASSYLSGGQYF. The CDR3 DNA is TGTGCCAGCAGCTACCTTTCGGGAGGTCAGTACTTC.

This clonotype was picked up many times. The chain has TRBV7-9 and TRBJ2-4; TRBD1 aligns across 9 bases. With V trimmed by 5 bases and J by 8 bases, 13 bases remained unmatched. Germline V CDR1 and CDR2: SEHNR, FQNEAQ (reference sequence). This CDR3 has 16 residues. The DNA of the CDR3 is TGTGCCAGCAGCCCGCCCCCAGGGACAGGGTACGACATTCAGTACTTC. The encoded protein is CASSPPPGTGYDIQYF.

The chain carries TRBV2 and TRBJ2-3; no reliable D call. Deletions cut 4 bases from V and 6 bases from J, with 14 bases between. This CDR3 has 14 residues. CDR1 SNHLY and CDR2 FYNNEI come from the germline V gene. The CDR3 region is CASSVTAIGDTQYF. The CDR3 DNA is TGTGCCAGCAGTGTCACAGCGATTGGCGATACGCAGTATTTT. The full variable domain, completed using reference TRBV2 and TRBJ2-3, is EPEVTQTPSHQVTQMGQEVILRCVPISNHLYFYWYRQILGQKVEFLVSFYNNEISEKSEIFDDQFSVERPDGSNFTLKIRSTKLEDSAMYFCASSVTAIGDTQYFGPGTRLTVL.

This clonotype was seen repeatedly, ten times or more. This rearrangement joins TRBV20-1 to TRBJ1-4; no firm D call. Trimming removed 5 bases at V and 7 bases at J, with 17 bases between. The V gene's germline CDR1 is DFQATT and CDR2 SNEGSKA (reference sequence). CDR3 length: 14 amino acids. The chain's CDR3 is CSASDGLFSEKLFF. DNA for the CDR3: TGCAGTGCTTCCGACGGGTTGTTTAGTGAAAAACTGTTTTTT.